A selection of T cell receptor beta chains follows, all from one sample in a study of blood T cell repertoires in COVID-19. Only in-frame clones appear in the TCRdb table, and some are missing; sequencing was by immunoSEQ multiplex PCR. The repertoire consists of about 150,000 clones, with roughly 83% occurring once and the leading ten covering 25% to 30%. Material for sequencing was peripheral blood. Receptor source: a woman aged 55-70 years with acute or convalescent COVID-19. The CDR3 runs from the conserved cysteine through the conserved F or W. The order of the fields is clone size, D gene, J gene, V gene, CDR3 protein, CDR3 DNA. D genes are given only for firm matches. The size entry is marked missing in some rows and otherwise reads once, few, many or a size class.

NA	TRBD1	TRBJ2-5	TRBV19	CASSPRQGAETQYF	TGTGCCAGTAGTCCGAGACAGGGAGCAGAGACCCAGTACTTC
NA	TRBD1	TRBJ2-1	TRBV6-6	CASRQIQRGQYEQFF	TGTGCCAGCAGACAAATCCAAAGGGGGCAATATGAGCAGTTCTTC
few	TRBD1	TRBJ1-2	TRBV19	CASSTGTGVGYGYTF	TGTGCCAGTAGTACCGGGACAGGGGTGGGCTATGGCTACACCTTC
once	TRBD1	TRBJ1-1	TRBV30	CAWSGRAGTGDTEAFF	TGTGCCTGGAGTGGTCGTGCCGGGACAGGGGATACTGAAGCTTTCTTT
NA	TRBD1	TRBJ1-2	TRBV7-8	CASSGGTGSGYTF	TGTGCCAGCAGCGGCGGGACAGGGAGTGGCTACACCTTC
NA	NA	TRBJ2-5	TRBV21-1	CASSKGRDSGVKTQYF	TGTGCCAGCAGCAAGGGACGGGACTCAGGAGTGAAGACCCAGTACTTC
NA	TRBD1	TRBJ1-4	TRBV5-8	CASSSVGTGAPKLFF	TGTGCCAGCAGCTCAGTAGGGACAGGGGCCCCCAAACTGTTTTTT
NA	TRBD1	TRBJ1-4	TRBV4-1	CASSQTGFNEKLFF	TGCGCCAGCAGCCAGACAGGGTTTAATGAAAAACTGTTTTTT
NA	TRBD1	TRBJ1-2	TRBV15	CATSRAGTAYRYGYTF	TGTGCCACCAGCAGAGCAGGGACAGCATACCGCTATGGCTACACCTTC
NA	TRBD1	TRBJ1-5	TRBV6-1	CASSAMDRRSGNQPQHF	TGTGCCAGCAGTGCAATGGACAGGCGGTCAGGCAATCAGCCCCAGCATTTT
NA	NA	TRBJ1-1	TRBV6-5	CASKKWGQNTEAFF	TGTGCCAGCAAAAAATGGGGCCAGAACACTGAAGCTTTCTTT
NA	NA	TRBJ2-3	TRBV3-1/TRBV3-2	CASSQRSADTQYF	TGTGCCAGCAGCCAACGGTCGGCAGATACGCAGTATTTT
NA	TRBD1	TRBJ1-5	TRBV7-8	CASSLEGQLNQPQHF	TGTGCCAGCAGCTTAGAGGGACAGTTGAATCAGCCCCAGCATTTT
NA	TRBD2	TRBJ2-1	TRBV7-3	CASSLVPRGGRNEQFF	TGTGCCAGCAGCTTAGTTCCGCGGGGGGGCCGGAATGAGCAGTTCTTC
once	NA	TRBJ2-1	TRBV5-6	CASSLEGEGGYNEQFF	TGTGCCAGCAGCTTGGAGGGGGAGGGTGGGTACAATGAGCAGTTCTTC
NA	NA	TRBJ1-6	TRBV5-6	CASSPWGVPPLHF	TGTGCCAGCAGCCCATGGGGGGTTCCACCCCTCCACTTT
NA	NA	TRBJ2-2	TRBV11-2	CASSASHVMTGELFF	TGTGCCAGCAGCGCTAGCCACGTGATGACCGGGGAGCTGTTTTTT
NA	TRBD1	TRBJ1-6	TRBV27	CASSLGDSFYNSPLHF	TGTGCCAGCAGTTTGGGGGACAGTTTCTATAATTCACCCCTCCACTTT
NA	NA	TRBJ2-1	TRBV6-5	CASSLVAGGRNEQFF	TGTGCCAGCAGCCTTGTGGCAGGGGGGCGGAATGAGCAGTTCTTC
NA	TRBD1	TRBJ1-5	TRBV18	CASSPTGGSQPQHF	TGTGCCAGCTCACCAACAGGGGGTAGTCAGCCCCAGCATTTT
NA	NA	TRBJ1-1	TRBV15	CATSRDRGSNTEAFF	TGTGCCACCAGCAGAGATAGGGGCAGTAACACTGAAGCTTTCTTT
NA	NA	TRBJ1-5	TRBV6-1	CASSENSRYQPQHF	TGTGCCAGCAGTGAAAACAGCCGTTATCAGCCCCAGCATTTT
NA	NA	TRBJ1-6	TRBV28	CASTGEGEHSPLHF	TGTGCCAGCACCGGCGAGGGAGAGCATTCACCCCTCCACTTT
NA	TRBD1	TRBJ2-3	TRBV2	CASSPRGQGPDTQYF	TGTGCCAGCAGCCCTCGGGGACAGGGCCCAGATACGCAGTATTTT
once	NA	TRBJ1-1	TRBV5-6	CASTLREAGGAFF	TGTGCCAGCACCCTACGGGAGGCTGGAGGAGCTTTCTTT
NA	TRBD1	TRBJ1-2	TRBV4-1	CASLPAGTAGESGYTF	TGCGCCAGCCTACCGGCGGGGACAGCGGGGGAGAGTGGCTACACCTTC
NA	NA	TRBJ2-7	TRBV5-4	CASSLRQDYEQYF	TGTGCCAGCAGCTTGAGACAGGACTACGAGCAGTACTTC
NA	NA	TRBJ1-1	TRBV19	CASTPSGGRMNTEAFF	TGTGCCAGTACCCCGTCGGGTGGGAGGATGAACACTGAAGCTTTCTTT
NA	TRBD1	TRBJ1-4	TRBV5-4	CASSPQGQVNEKLFF	TGTGCCAGCAGCCCGCAGGGACAGGTTAATGAAAAACTGTTTTTT
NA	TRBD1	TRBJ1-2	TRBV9	CASSVGQGTYGYTF	TGTGCCAGCAGCGTAGGACAGGGGACCTATGGCTACACCTTC
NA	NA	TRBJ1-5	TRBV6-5	CASSFQGFNQPQHF	TGTGCCAGCAGTTTTCAGGGCTTCAATCAGCCCCAGCATTTT
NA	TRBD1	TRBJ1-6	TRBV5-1	CASSSAVQGARSPLHF	TGCGCCAGCAGCTCTGCGGTTCAGGGGGCGCGCTCACCCCTCCACTTT
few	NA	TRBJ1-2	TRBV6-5	CASSSPGSSGGYTF	TGTGCCAGCAGTTCACCGGGATCCTCTGGGGGCTACACCTTC
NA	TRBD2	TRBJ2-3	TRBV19	CAITIWGLAGATDTQYF	TGTGCCATCACAATATGGGGGCTAGCGGGGGCCACAGATACGCAGTATTTT
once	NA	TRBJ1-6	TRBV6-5	CASSYSRPPGSSPLHF	TGTGCCAGCAGTTACTCCCGCCCACCGGGGAGTTCACCCCTCCACTTT
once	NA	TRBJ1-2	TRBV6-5	CASSYSPNRVGGYTF	TGTGCCAGCAGTTACTCGCCGAACAGGGTTGGTGGCTACACCTTC
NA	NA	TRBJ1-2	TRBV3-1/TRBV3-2	CASSQNTLTAPGGYTF	TGTGCCAGCAGCCAGAACACCCTTACAGCACCTGGGGGCTACACCTTC
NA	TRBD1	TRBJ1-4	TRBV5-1	CATRQGTTNEKLFF	TGCGCCACAAGACAGGGGACAACTAATGAAAAACTGTTTTTT
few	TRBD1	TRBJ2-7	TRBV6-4	CASSGHLVRPGQNYEQYF	TGTGCCAGCAGTGGTCACCTAGTCAGACCGGGACAGAACTACGAGCAGTACTTC
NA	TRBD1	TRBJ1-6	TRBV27	CASTPEGQGNSPLHF	TGTGCCAGCACTCCTGAGGGACAGGGTAATTCACCCCTCCACTTT
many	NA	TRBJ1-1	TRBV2	CASRRQVEAFF	TGTGCCAGCAGGAGACAGGTCGAAGCTTTCTTT
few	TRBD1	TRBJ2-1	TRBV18	CASSRPGGVTNEQFF	TGTGCCAGCTCGCGTCCAGGGGGCGTCACCAATGAGCAGTTCTTC
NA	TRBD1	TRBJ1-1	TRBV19	CASSIRQGEMNTEAFF	TGTGCCAGTAGTATAAGACAGGGGGAGATGAACACTGAAGCTTTCTTT
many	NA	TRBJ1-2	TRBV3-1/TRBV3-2	CASSQTVINYGYTF	TGTGCCAGCAGCCAAACGGTGATAAACTATGGCTACACCTTC
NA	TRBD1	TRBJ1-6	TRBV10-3	CAISESGQGGHSPLHF	TGTGCCATCAGTGAGTCAGGACAGGGGGGGCATTCACCCCTCCACTTT
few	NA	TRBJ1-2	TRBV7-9	CASSSEWTQGDTF	TGTGCCAGCAGCTCGGAATGGACCCAAGGGGACACCTTC
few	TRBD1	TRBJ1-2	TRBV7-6	CASSLAPGTANYGYTF	TGTGCCAGCAGCTTAGCGCCCGGGACAGCTAACTATGGCTACACCTTC
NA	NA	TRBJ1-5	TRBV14	CASSFSPNQPQHF	TGTGCCAGCAGCTTCTCCCCCAATCAGCCCCAGCATTTT